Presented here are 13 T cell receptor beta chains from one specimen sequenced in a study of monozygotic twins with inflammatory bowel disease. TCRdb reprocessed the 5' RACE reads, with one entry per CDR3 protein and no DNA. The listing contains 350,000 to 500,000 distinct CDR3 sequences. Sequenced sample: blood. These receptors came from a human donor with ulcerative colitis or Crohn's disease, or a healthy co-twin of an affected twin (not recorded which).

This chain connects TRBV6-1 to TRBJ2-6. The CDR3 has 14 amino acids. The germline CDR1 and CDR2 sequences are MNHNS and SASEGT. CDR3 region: CAGMKFSGANVLTF.

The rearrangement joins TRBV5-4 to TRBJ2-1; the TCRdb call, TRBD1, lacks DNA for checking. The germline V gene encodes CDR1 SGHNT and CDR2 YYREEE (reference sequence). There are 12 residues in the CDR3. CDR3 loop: CASSIDSNEQFF.

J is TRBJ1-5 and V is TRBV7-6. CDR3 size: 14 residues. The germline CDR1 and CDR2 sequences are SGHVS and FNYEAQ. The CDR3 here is CASSLTDSNQPQHF. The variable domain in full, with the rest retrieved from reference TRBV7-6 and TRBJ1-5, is GAGVSQSPRYKVTKRGQDVALRCDPISGHVSLYWYRQALGQGPEFLTYFNYEAQQDKSGLPNDRFSAERPEGSISTLTIQRTEQRDSAMYRCASSLTDSNQPQHFGDGTRLSIL.

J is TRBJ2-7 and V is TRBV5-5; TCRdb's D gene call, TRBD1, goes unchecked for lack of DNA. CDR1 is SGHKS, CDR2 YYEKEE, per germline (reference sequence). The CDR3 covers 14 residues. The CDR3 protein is CASSLQGYHYEQYF.

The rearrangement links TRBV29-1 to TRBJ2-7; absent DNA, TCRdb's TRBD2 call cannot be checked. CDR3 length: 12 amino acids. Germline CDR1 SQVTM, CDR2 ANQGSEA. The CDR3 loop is CSVDGGLGEQYF.

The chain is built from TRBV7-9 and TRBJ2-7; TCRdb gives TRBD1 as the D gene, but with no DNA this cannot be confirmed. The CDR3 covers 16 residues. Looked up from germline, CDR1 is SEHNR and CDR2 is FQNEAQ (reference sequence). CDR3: CASSFSTRDRGYEQYF.

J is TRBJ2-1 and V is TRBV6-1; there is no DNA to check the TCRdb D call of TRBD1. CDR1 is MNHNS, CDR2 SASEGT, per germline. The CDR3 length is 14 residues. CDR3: CASRSGGSYNEQFF.

The CDR3 loop is CASRQFHRGSGYGYTF. The chain couples TRBV6-1 to TRBJ1-2; TCRdb reports TRBD1, a call that lacks DNA to check it against. Germline V gene data show CDR1 as MNHNS and CDR2 as SASEGT. The CDR3 runs 16 residues.

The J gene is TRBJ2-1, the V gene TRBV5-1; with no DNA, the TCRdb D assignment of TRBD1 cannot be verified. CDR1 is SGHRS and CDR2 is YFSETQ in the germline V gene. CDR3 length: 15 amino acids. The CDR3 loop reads CASSLEGAGRNEQFF.

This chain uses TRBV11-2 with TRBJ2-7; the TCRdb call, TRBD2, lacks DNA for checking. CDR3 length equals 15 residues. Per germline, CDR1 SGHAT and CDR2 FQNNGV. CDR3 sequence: CASSPAGGPVHEQYF. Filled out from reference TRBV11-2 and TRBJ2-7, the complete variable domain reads EAGVAQSPRYKIIEKRQSVAFWCNPISGHATLYWYQQILGQGPKLLIQFQNNGVVDDSQLPKDRFSAERLKGVDSTLKIQPAKLEDSAVYLCASSPAGGPVHEQYFGPGTRLTVT.

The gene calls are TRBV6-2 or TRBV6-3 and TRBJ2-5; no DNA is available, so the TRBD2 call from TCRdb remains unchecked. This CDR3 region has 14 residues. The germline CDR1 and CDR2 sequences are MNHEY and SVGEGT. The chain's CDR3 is CASRGERDWETQFF.

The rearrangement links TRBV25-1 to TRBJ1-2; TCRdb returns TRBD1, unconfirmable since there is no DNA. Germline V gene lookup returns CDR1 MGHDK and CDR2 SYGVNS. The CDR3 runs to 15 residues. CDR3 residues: CASSAAEMTGQSYTF.

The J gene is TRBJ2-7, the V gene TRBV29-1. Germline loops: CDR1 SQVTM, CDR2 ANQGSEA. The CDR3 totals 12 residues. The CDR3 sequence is CSVERGSYEQYF.